This TCR beta chain is from a study of CD8+ T cells in alopecia areata. RNA extraction was followed by reverse transcription into cDNA, which acted as the sequencing template. Using immunoSEQ multiplex PCR, the repertoire was profiled, and TCRdb retains in-frame clones only, with some absent. The sample includes fewer than 250,000 clones, approximately 61% of them seen just once. Worth noting for this clone: Other DNA sequences in the same sample also yield this CDR3.

The CDR3 covers 14 residues. The J segment lost 3 bases and the V segment lost 0 bases, leaving 4 bases of the junction unmatched. CDR1 is GTSNPN, CDR2 SVGIG, per germline (reference sequence). Source: CD4+ T cells sorted from blood, taken at week 0. The chain links TRBV30 to TRBJ1-2, with 7 bases aligning to TRBD1. The TCR sequence derives from a human donor with alopecia areata. For the CDR3, the DNA is TGTGCCTGGAGTGTTGGGACAGCTTACTATGGCTACACCTTC. It specifies CAWSVGTAYYGYTF.